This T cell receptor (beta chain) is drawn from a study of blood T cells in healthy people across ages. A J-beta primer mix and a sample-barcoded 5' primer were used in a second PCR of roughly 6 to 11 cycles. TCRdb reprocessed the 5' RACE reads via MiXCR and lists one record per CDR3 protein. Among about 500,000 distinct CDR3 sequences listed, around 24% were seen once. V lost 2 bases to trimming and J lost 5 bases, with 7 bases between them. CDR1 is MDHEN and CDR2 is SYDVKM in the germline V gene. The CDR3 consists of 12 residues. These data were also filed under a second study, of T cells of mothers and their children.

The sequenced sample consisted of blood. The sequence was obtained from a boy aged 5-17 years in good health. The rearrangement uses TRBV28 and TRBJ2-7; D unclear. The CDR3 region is CASSLARNEQYF. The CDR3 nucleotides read TGTGCCAGCAGTTTAGCCCGGAACGAGCAGTACTTC.